This T cell receptor (beta chain) is from a study of T-cell memory formation after mild COVID-19. The V and J ends lost 2 bases and 1 base respectively, with 10 bases between them. The CDR3 is 14 residues long. Germline assignment: CDR1 DFQATT and CDR2 SNEGSKA (reference sequence). 5'RACE with constant-segment primers built TCRalpha and TCRbeta cDNA libraries with UMIs. From the 5' RACE reads, TCRdb called clonotypes with MiXCR, one entry per CDR3 protein. The sample has some 600,000 distinct CDR3 sequences; 17% are singletons. The V gene is TRBV20-1, the J gene TRBJ2-3; D is perhaps TRBD1 (5 bases). The sequence was collected from an adult woman who had mild COVID-19 (a few samples of this study predate the infection). Cell type and time point are not known. The sequenced material came from PBMCs or a T cell subset sorted from them (not recorded which). This CDR3 reads CSARSRVGTDTQYF. CDR3 in DNA: TGCAGTGCTAGATCCAGGGTGGGCACAGATACGCAGTATTTT.